These T cell receptor beta chains were read from a single sample in a study of shared clonotypes between healthy human individuals. Only in-frame clones appear in the TCRdb table, and some are missing; sequencing was by immunoSEQ multiplex PCR. The sample lists around 700,000 clones, 60% to 80% occurring once. Sequencing was performed on memory CD4+ T cells sorted from blood. These TCRs come from a woman in her thirties in good health. The CDR3 runs from the conserved cysteine through the conserved F or W. D genes are given only for firm matches. Clone sizes are given selectively: once, few, many, or a class where the clone is expanded.

d_call: .; v_call: TRBV27; clone_size: .; j_call: TRBJ1-4; cdr3_aa: CASSFKEGEKLFF; cdr3_nt: TGTGCCAGCAGTTTCAAGGAGGGGGAAAAACTGTTTTTT
d_call: .; v_call: TRBV6-1; clone_size: .; j_call: TRBJ1-5; cdr3_aa: CASSSPGAGQPQHF; cdr3_nt: TGTGCCAGCAGTTCTCCGGGGGCCGGTCAGCCCCAGCATTTT
d_call: .; v_call: TRBV6-6; clone_size: .; j_call: TRBJ2-3; cdr3_aa: CASSDAADRTDTQYF; cdr3_nt: TGTGCCAGCAGCGACGCAGCGGACCGCACAGATACGCAGTATTTT
d_call: TRBD2; v_call: TRBV2; clone_size: few; j_call: TRBJ2-1; cdr3_aa: CASSQLAGVNEQFF; cdr3_nt: TGTGCCAGCAGCCAACTAGCGGGAGTGAATGAGCAGTTCTTC
d_call: TRBD1; v_call: TRBV18; clone_size: .; j_call: TRBJ2-7; cdr3_aa: CASSRRDRDEQYF; cdr3_nt: TGTGCCAGCTCACGCCGGGACAGGGACGAGCAGTACTTC
d_call: .; v_call: TRBV6-5; clone_size: .; j_call: TRBJ1-1; cdr3_aa: CASSYAEQYAEAFF; cdr3_nt: TGTGCCAGCAGTTACGCGGAGCAGTATGCTGAAGCTTTCTTT
d_call: .; v_call: TRBV7-2; clone_size: .; j_call: TRBJ2-3; cdr3_aa: CASSHFTDTQYF; cdr3_nt: TGTGCCAGCAGCCACTTCACAGATACGCAGTATTTT
d_call: .; v_call: TRBV2; clone_size: .; j_call: TRBJ2-2; cdr3_aa: CASSELSSVNTGELFF; cdr3_nt: TGTGCCAGCAGTGAGCTATCTAGCGTGAACACCGGGGAGCTGTTTTTT
d_call: TRBD1; v_call: TRBV5-1; clone_size: medium-sized; j_call: TRBJ1-3; cdr3_aa: CASSLTGTVSAGNTIYF; cdr3_nt: TGCGCCAGCAGCCTGACCGGGACAGTTTCAGCTGGAAACACCATATATTTT
d_call: .; v_call: TRBV6-5; clone_size: .; j_call: TRBJ2-7; cdr3_aa: CASSYSTQQTYEQYF; cdr3_nt: TGTGCCAGCAGTTACTCCACCCAACAGACCTACGAGCAGTACTTC
d_call: TRBD1; v_call: TRBV18; clone_size: once; j_call: TRBJ1-1; cdr3_aa: CASKATGGYTEAFF; cdr3_nt: TGTGCCAGCAAGGCGACAGGGGGATACACTGAAGCTTTCTTT
d_call: .; v_call: TRBV19; clone_size: .; j_call: TRBJ2-7; cdr3_aa: CASSDQSSYEQYF; cdr3_nt: TGTGCCAGTTCGGACCAGAGCTCCTACGAGCAGTACTTC
d_call: TRBD1; v_call: TRBV11-2; clone_size: .; j_call: TRBJ2-7; cdr3_aa: CASSPGQGATYEQYF; cdr3_nt: TGTGCCAGCAGCCCAGGACAGGGGGCTACTTACGAGCAGTACTTC
d_call: TRBD2; v_call: TRBV30; clone_size: .; j_call: TRBJ2-3; cdr3_aa: CAWSVKRSGTSGFDTDTQYF; cdr3_nt: TGTGCCTGGAGTGTAAAGAGGAGCGGGACTAGCGGGTTTGACACAGATACGCAGTATTTT
d_call: .; v_call: TRBV7-2; clone_size: many; j_call: TRBJ1-5; cdr3_aa: CASSSQRVNQPQHF; cdr3_nt: TGTGCCAGCAGCTCACAGAGAGTCAATCAGCCCCAGCATTTT
d_call: TRBD2; v_call: TRBV6-1; clone_size: .; j_call: TRBJ2-1; cdr3_aa: CASSARPGGQFF; cdr3_nt: TGTGCCAGCAGTGCCCGGCCGGGGGGGCAGTTCTTC
d_call: .; v_call: TRBV2; clone_size: .; j_call: TRBJ2-7; cdr3_aa: CASSDDRSYEQYF; cdr3_nt: TGTGCCAGCAGTGATGACAGGTCCTACGAGCAGTACTTC
d_call: .; v_call: TRBV21-1; clone_size: .; j_call: TRBJ2-1; cdr3_aa: CASSKGGREVSRSYNEQFF; cdr3_nt: TGTGCCAGCAGCAAGGGCGGGCGGGAGGTTTCCCGCTCCTACAATGAGCAGTTCTTC
d_call: TRBD2; v_call: TRBV28; clone_size: few; j_call: TRBJ2-1; cdr3_aa: CASSWREGHLNEQFF; cdr3_nt: TGTGCCAGCAGTTGGCGGGAGGGCCATCTCAATGAGCAGTTCTTC
d_call: .; v_call: TRBV6-1; clone_size: .; j_call: TRBJ1-2; cdr3_aa: CASSGLIYGYTF; cdr3_nt: TGTGCCAGCAGTGGACTGATCTATGGCTACACCTTC
d_call: .; v_call: TRBV5-1; clone_size: .; j_call: TRBJ1-1; cdr3_aa: CASTPWGREGTEAFF; cdr3_nt: TGCGCCAGCACCCCTTGGGGCAGGGAGGGAACTGAAGCTTTCTTT
d_call: TRBD2; v_call: TRBV6-1; clone_size: .; j_call: TRBJ2-5; cdr3_aa: CASSEEGRLAGFQETQYF; cdr3_nt: TGTGCCAGCAGTGAAGAGGGTAGACTAGCGGGATTCCAAGAGACCCAGTACTTC
d_call: .; v_call: TRBV6-5; clone_size: .; j_call: TRBJ2-3; cdr3_aa: CASSYSPGSTDTQYF; cdr3_nt: TGTGCCAGCAGTTACTCGCCCGGGAGCACAGATACGCAGTATTTT
d_call: TRBD2; v_call: TRBV2; clone_size: .; j_call: TRBJ2-7; cdr3_aa: CASSGQTQRGVYEQYF; cdr3_nt: TGTGCCAGCAGTGGGCAAACCCAGCGGGGGGTCTACGAGCAGTACTTC
d_call: .; v_call: TRBV5-6; clone_size: .; j_call: TRBJ2-7; cdr3_aa: CASSSWGTGVLAGAARQYF; cdr3_nt: TGTGCCAGCAGCTCTTGGGGGACAGGGGTTCTAGCGGGAGCGGCCCGACAGTACTTC
d_call: .; v_call: TRBV29-1; clone_size: .; j_call: TRBJ2-6; cdr3_aa: CSVEEIRGGGANVLTF; cdr3_nt: TGCAGCGTTGAAGAAATCCGGGGAGGTGGGGCCAACGTCCTGACTTTC
d_call: TRBD2; v_call: TRBV7-8; clone_size: .; j_call: TRBJ2-1; cdr3_aa: CASSSVAGDEQFF; cdr3_nt: TGTGCCAGCAGCTCGGTAGCGGGAGATGAGCAGTTCTTC
d_call: .; v_call: TRBV20-1; clone_size: few; j_call: TRBJ2-4; cdr3_aa: CSGRANIQYF; cdr3_nt: TGCAGTGGAAGGGCAAACATTCAGTACTTC
d_call: .; v_call: TRBV4-1; clone_size: .; j_call: TRBJ1-5; cdr3_aa: CASSQRGSLSNQPQHF; cdr3_nt: TGCGCCAGCAGCCAAAGGGGTAGCCTTAGCAATCAGCCCCAGCATTTT
d_call: TRBD1; v_call: TRBV6-5; clone_size: .; j_call: TRBJ2-7; cdr3_aa: CASSYGDRGPYEQYF; cdr3_nt: TGTGCCAGCAGTTACGGGGACAGGGGGCCCTACGAGCAGTACTTC
d_call: .; v_call: TRBV21-1; clone_size: .; j_call: TRBJ2-1; cdr3_aa: CASSPVNALSYYNEQFF; cdr3_nt: TGTGCCAGCAGCCCCGTGAATGCCCTGAGCTACTACAATGAGCAGTTCTTC
d_call: .; v_call: TRBV10-3; clone_size: .; j_call: TRBJ1-4; cdr3_aa: CAVASVNEKLFF; cdr3_nt: TGTGCCGTAGCCAGTGTCAATGAAAAACTGTTTTTT
d_call: .; v_call: TRBV7-9; clone_size: .; j_call: TRBJ2-7; cdr3_aa: CASSLQGYEQYF; cdr3_nt: TGTGCCAGCAGCCTACAGGGCTACGAGCAGTACTTC
d_call: .; v_call: TRBV27; clone_size: .; j_call: TRBJ2-2; cdr3_aa: CASRRAGNTGELFF; cdr3_nt: TGTGCCAGCAGGAGGGCCGGGAACACCGGGGAGCTGTTTTTT
d_call: .; v_call: TRBV2; clone_size: .; j_call: TRBJ2-7; cdr3_aa: CASAESGYEQYF; cdr3_nt: TGTGCCAGCGCGGAGAGTGGCTACGAGCAGTACTTC
d_call: TRBD2; v_call: TRBV7-6; clone_size: .; j_call: TRBJ2-1; cdr3_aa: CASSFSSGIRNEQFF; cdr3_nt: TGTGCCAGCAGCTTTTCTAGCGGGATACGTAATGAGCAGTTCTTC
d_call: TRBD1; v_call: TRBV5-5; clone_size: .; j_call: TRBJ2-7; cdr3_aa: CASSFQRGPYEQYF; cdr3_nt: TGTGCCAGCAGCTTTCAAAGGGGGCCCTACGAGCAGTACTTC
d_call: .; v_call: TRBV28; clone_size: many; j_call: TRBJ1-2; cdr3_aa: CASSDSGTARTLRYTF; cdr3_nt: TGTGCCAGCAGTGACTCCGGGACGGCACGCACCTTACGCTACACCTTC
d_call: .; v_call: TRBV18; clone_size: few; j_call: TRBJ2-1; cdr3_aa: CASSPPTVRSYNEQFF; cdr3_nt: TGTGCCAGCTCACCACCTACGGTTAGGTCCTACAATGAGCAGTTCTTC
d_call: .; v_call: TRBV28; clone_size: .; j_call: TRBJ1-3; cdr3_aa: CASGNSRVGNTIYF; cdr3_nt: TGTGCCAGCGGCAACAGCCGAGTCGGAAACACCATATATTTT
d_call: .; v_call: TRBV6-5; clone_size: .; j_call: TRBJ1-4; cdr3_aa: CASSQRPQGGEKLFF; cdr3_nt: TGTGCCAGCAGCCAACGCCCCCAGGGAGGTGAAAAACTGTTTTTT
d_call: .; v_call: TRBV6-1; clone_size: few; j_call: TRBJ1-2; cdr3_aa: CASSDGTGGYGYTF; cdr3_nt: TGTGCCAGCAGTGATGGTACAGGCGGCTATGGCTACACCTTC
d_call: .; v_call: TRBV5-1; clone_size: .; j_call: TRBJ2-3; cdr3_aa: CASSLSLHTDTQYF; cdr3_nt: TGCGCCAGCAGCTTGAGTCTACACACAGATACGCAGTATTTT
d_call: TRBD1; v_call: TRBV18; clone_size: .; j_call: TRBJ1-5; cdr3_aa: CASSPGQGQPQHF; cdr3_nt: TGTGCCAGCTCACCGGGACAGGGTCAGCCCCAGCATTTT
d_call: .; v_call: TRBV6-6; clone_size: .; j_call: TRBJ1-1; cdr3_aa: CARIGLSRQLNTEAFF; cdr3_nt: TGTGCCAGAATAGGGCTTTCGAGACAGCTGAACACTGAAGCTTTCTTT
d_call: .; v_call: TRBV6-1; clone_size: .; j_call: TRBJ1-4; cdr3_aa: CASNEKARSNEKLFF; cdr3_nt: TGTGCCAGCAACGAGAAGGCCAGAAGTAATGAAAAACTGTTTTTT
d_call: .; v_call: TRBV4-1; clone_size: .; j_call: TRBJ2-1; cdr3_aa: CASSQEGVSYEQFF; cdr3_nt: TGCGCCAGCAGCCAAGAGGGGGTATCGTATGAGCAGTTCTTC
d_call: .; v_call: TRBV4-2; clone_size: once; j_call: TRBJ2-3; cdr3_aa: CASSLARSLGDTQYF; cdr3_nt: TGTGCCAGCAGCTTGGCTCGCAGCCTGGGAGATACGCAGTATTTT
d_call: .; v_call: TRBV4-1; clone_size: .; j_call: TRBJ2-2; cdr3_aa: CASSQVALYTGELFF; cdr3_nt: TGCGCCAGCAGCCAAGTAGCGCTCTACACCGGGGAGCTGTTTTTT
d_call: .; v_call: TRBV21-1; clone_size: many; j_call: TRBJ2-3; cdr3_aa: CASSKLQRPPSTDTQYF; cdr3_nt: TGTGCCAGCAGCAAACTTCAGCGGCCCCCTAGCACAGATACGCAGTATTTT
d_call: .; v_call: TRBV19; clone_size: .; j_call: TRBJ1-4; cdr3_aa: CASSQLTTTNEKLFF; cdr3_nt: TGTGCCAGTAGTCAGTTGACTACAACTAATGAAAAACTGTTTTTT
d_call: TRBD2; v_call: TRBV28; clone_size: many; j_call: TRBJ2-1; cdr3_aa: CASSSRLGLAGGYEQFF; cdr3_nt: TGTGCCAGCAGTTCCCGCCTGGGACTAGCGGGAGGGTATGAGCAGTTCTTC
d_call: .; v_call: TRBV2; clone_size: once; j_call: TRBJ2-1; cdr3_aa: CASSGEGFYNEQFF; cdr3_nt: TGTGCCAGCAGTGGCGAGGGATTCTACAATGAGCAGTTCTTC
d_call: .; v_call: TRBV6-7; clone_size: few; j_call: TRBJ2-7; cdr3_aa: CASPPYEQYF; cdr3_nt: TGTGCCAGCCCCCCCTACGAGCAGTACTTC
d_call: .; v_call: TRBV27; clone_size: few; j_call: TRBJ2-3; cdr3_aa: CASSLLAATDTQYF; cdr3_nt: TGTGCCAGCAGTTTGTTAGCCGCCACAGATACGCAGTATTTT
d_call: .; v_call: TRBV7-2; clone_size: .; j_call: TRBJ2-3; cdr3_aa: CASSRQHDTQYF; cdr3_nt: TGTGCCAGCAGCCGACAGCACGATACGCAGTATTTT
d_call: .; v_call: TRBV7-8; clone_size: .; j_call: TRBJ1-4; cdr3_aa: CASSTPRDFPGRKLFF; cdr3_nt: TGTGCCAGCAGCACCCCCCGGGACTTCCCAGGGAGGAAACTGTTTTTT